This T cell receptor beta chain was sequenced for a study of cytomegalovirus exposure and HLA in healthy donors. The overall study: Genotyping of 398 donors showed that roughly 83% belonged to the Caucasian-associated ancestry cluster.

Primers for the PCR totalled 60 Vbeta and 13 Jbeta. Libraries were prepared by immunoSEQ multiplex PCR; TCRdb keeps only in-frame clonotypes and omits some of them. This table has about 90,000 clones, 75% to 80% appearing once. Trimming took 1 base from V and 0 from J, leaving 7 bases between them. This CDR3 spans 15 amino acids. The germline gives CDR1 SGHTA, CDR2 FQGTGA. A word on this clone: Its specificity is unknown.

Study outcomes and limitations: Analyzed later, most CMV-associated TCR beta chains appeared HLA-restricted.

This clonotype was sampled from a middle-aged woman in good health and CMV-seropositive. The chain joins TRBV7-3 to TRBJ2-1, with D uncertain. What was sequenced was PBMCs. The CDR3 sequence: CASSLSPSSYNEQFF. The CDR3 nucleotides are TGTGCCAGCAGCTTAAGCCCGAGCTCCTACAATGAGCAGTTCTTC. Full variable domain (rest looked up from reference TRBV7-3 and TRBJ2-1): GAGVSQTPSNKVTEKGKYVELRCDPISGHTALYWYRQSLGQGPEFLIYFQGTGAADDSGLPNDRFFAVRPEGSVSTLKIQRTERGDSAVYLCASSLSPSSYNEQFFGPGTRLTVL.